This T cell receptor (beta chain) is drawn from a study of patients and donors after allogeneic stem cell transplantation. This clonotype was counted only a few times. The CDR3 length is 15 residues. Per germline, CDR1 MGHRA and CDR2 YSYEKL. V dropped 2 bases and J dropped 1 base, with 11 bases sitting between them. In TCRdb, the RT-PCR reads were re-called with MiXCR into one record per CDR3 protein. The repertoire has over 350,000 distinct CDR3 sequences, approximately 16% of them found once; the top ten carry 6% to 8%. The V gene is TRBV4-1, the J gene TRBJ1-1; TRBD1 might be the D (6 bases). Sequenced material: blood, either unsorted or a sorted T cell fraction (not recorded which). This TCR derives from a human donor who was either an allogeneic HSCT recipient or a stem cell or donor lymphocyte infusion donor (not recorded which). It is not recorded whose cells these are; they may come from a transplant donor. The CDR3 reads CASSQPGQRNTEAFF. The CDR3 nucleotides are TGCGCCAGCAGCCAACCCGGACAGAGGAACACTGAAGCTTTCTTT.